This T cell receptor beta chain comes out of a study of blood T cell repertoires in COVID-19. The CDR3 length is 15 residues. Trimming at V came to 2 bases and at J to 2 bases, leaving 7 bases not matched to a gene. Germline-derived CDR1 and CDR2 are GTSNPN and SVGIG (reference sequence). Original analysis: Reference gene primer amplification yielded estimated nucleated cell counts. Clones were sequenced by immunoSEQ multiplex PCR, and TCRdb holds only the in-frame ones, with some missing. V and J calls plus clone size are reproduced from that table; the DNA served to infer D and trimming. The sample lists about 26,000 clones; around 93% were seen once.

The specimen sequenced was peripheral blood. This clonotype was sampled from a human donor in a cohort sampled during active COVID-19. The chain uses TRBV30 and TRBJ2-7; 9 positions agree with TRBD1. Here the CDR3 DNA reads TGTGCCTGGAGTTATGGACAGGGGAAGACCTACGAGCAGTACTTC. Protein: CAWSYGQGKTYEQYF.